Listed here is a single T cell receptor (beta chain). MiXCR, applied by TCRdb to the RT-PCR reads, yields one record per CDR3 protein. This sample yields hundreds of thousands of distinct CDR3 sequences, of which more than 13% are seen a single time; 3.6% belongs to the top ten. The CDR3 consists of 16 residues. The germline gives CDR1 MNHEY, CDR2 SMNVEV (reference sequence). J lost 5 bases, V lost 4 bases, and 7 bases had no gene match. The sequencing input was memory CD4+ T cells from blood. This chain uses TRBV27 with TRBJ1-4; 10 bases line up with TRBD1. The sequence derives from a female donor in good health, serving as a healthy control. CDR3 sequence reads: CASSSRGTGDNEKLFF. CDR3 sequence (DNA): TGTGCCAGCAGTTCACGTGGGACAGGGGACAATGAAAAACTGTTTTTT.